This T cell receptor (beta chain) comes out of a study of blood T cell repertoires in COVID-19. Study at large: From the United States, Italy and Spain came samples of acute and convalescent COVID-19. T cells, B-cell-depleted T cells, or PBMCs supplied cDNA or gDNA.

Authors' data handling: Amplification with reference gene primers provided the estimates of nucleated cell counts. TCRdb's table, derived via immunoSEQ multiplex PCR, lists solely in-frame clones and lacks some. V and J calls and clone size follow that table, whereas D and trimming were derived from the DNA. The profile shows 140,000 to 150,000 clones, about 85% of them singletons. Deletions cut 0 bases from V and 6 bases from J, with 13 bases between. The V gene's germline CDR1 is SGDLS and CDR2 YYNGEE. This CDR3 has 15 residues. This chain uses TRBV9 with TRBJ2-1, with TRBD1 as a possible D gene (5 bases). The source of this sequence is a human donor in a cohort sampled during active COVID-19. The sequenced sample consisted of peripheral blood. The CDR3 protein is CASSVASRTGNEQFF. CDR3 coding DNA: TGTGCCAGCAGCGTAGCGTCCCGAACAGGCAATGAGCAGTTCTTC.